These T cell receptor beta chains were read from a single sample in a study of CD8 T cells in Susac syndrome. TCRdb re-analysed the immunoSEQ multiplex PCR reads in MiXCR, keeping a single row per CDR3 protein. This repertoire shows over 150,000 distinct CDR3 sequences, approximately 95% found once; its top ten account for around 0.12%. Sequencing was done on a sample of CD4+ T cells from PBMCs. The receptor set was obtained from a human donor with Susac syndrome. CDR3s include the opening cysteine and the closing phenylalanine or tryptophan. D genes are given only for firm matches.

CASSPGDSYNSPLHF	TGTGCCAGCAGCCCGGGGGATTCCTATAATTCACCCCTCCACTTT	TRBJ1-6	TRBV9	.
CASSLLAPYQETQYF	TGTGCCAGCAGCTTGTTAGCACCGTACCAAGAGACCCAGTACTTC	TRBJ2-5	TRBV7-9	.
CASSPPRTEPYNEQFF	TGTGCCAGCAGCCCCCCCCGGACTGAGCCCTACAATGAGCAGTTCTTC	TRBJ2-1	TRBV14	.
CASTRDNRATNEKLFF	TGTGCCAGCACTAGGGACAACCGGGCAACTAATGAAAAACTGTTTTTT	TRBJ1-4	TRBV2	.
CASTDRYTEAFF	TGTGCCAGCACAGACAGATACACTGAAGCTTTCTTT	TRBJ1-1	TRBV27	.
CSVDRQASRAQYF	TGCAGCGTTGACCGACAGGCCTCCCGGGCGCAGTATTTT	TRBJ2-3	TRBV29-1	.
CASSFVGGQETQYF	TGTGCCAGCAGTTTTGTGGGAGGCCAAGAGACCCAGTACTTC	TRBJ2-5	TRBV27	.
CASQGPNQPQHF	TGTGCCAGCCAGGGCCCCAATCAGCCCCAGCATTTT	TRBJ1-5	TRBV27	.
CASSPSGGVGEQFF	TGCGCCAGCAGCCCCTCCGGGGGGGTGGGCGAGCAGTTCTTC	TRBJ2-1	TRBV5-1	TRBD2
CASRRGASSYEQYF	TGTGCCAGCAGAAGGGGGGCCAGCTCCTACGAGCAGTACTTC	TRBJ2-7	TRBV7-9	.
CSALPNMGGYEQYF	TGCAGTGCCCTTCCTAATATGGGAGGCTACGAGCAGTACTTC	TRBJ2-7	TRBV20-1	.
CASSPSGLAGTGEQYF	TGTGCCAGCAGTCCCAGCGGACTAGCGGGTACAGGCGAGCAGTACTTC	TRBJ2-7	TRBV6-2/TRBV6-3	TRBD2
CSAREFPEANTGELFF	TGCAGTGCTAGAGAATTTCCGGAGGCGAACACCGGGGAGCTGTTTTTT	TRBJ2-2	TRBV20-1	.
CSVERGSGSYNEQFF	TGCAGCGTTGAAAGGGGTAGCGGGAGCTACAATGAGCAGTTCTTC	TRBJ2-1	TRBV29-1	TRBD2
CSASTDLASNEQFF	TGCAGTGCTTCCACCGACCTAGCGAGTAATGAGCAGTTCTTC	TRBJ2-1	TRBV20-1	.
CASSLTSGRAEQYF	TGCGCCAGCAGCTTGACTAGCGGGAGGGCCGAGCAGTACTTC	TRBJ2-7	TRBV5-1	TRBD2